This TCR beta chain was sequenced in a study of CD8+CD57+ T cells in acquired aplastic anemia. Study as a whole: On average, sorted CD4+ and CD8+ cells gave approximately 3.5 ug of DNA.

Genomic DNA acted as the template from which TCR beta VDJ combination and CDR3 sequence profiling were carried out. TCRdb itself ran the reads through MiXCR, one entry per CDR3 protein. The data contain fewer than 200,000 distinct CDR3 sequences, just under 45% of them seen just once; the ten biggest clones take up 1.1%. The sample holds many counts of this clonotype. This CDR3 contains 16 residues. V shed 2 bases and J 1 base; nucleotides not matched to a gene: 3. The germline CDR1 and CDR2 sequences are SGHRS and YFSETQ. The sample comprised sorted CD4+, CD8+, or CD8+CD57+ T cells (not recorded which) from PBMCs. The chain recombines TRBV5-1 with TRBJ2-2, with TRBD2 identical over 9 bases. The source is a human donor in good health. As DNA, the CDR3 is TGCGCCAGCAGCTTTGGACTAGCGTGGAACACCGGGGAGCTGTTTTTT. This sequence encodes CASSFGLAWNTGELFF.